This TCR beta chain was sequenced in a study of blood T cell repertoires in COVID-19. Study as a whole: Acute-phase and convalescent COVID-19 samples originated in the United States, Italy and Spain.

V was clipped by 2 bases and J by 3 bases, with 7 bases between them. The CDR3 runs 13 residues. Germline CDR1 is MDHEN and CDR2 is SYDVKM. As handled by the study authors: Scientists estimated how many nucleated cells there were by amplifying reference gene primers. Data came from immunoSEQ multiplex PCR; TCRdb stores just in-frame clones and leaves some out. That table furnishes V, J and clone size, whereas the DNA furnished D and trimming. The sample yields about 160,000 clones, 80% to 95% seen once. This clone was recorded only once. Followed longitudinally, the Seattle patients had been enrolled during active infection.

The sequenced sample consisted of peripheral blood. The chain joins TRBV28 to TRBJ1-2, with D perhaps TRBD1 (5 bases). The TCR sequence derives from a man aged 25 to 40 with COVID-19, enrolled during active disease. This CDR3 is CASSLGRDYGYTF. The CDR3 region has the DNA TGTGCCAGCAGTTTAGGCAGGGACTATGGCTACACCTTC.